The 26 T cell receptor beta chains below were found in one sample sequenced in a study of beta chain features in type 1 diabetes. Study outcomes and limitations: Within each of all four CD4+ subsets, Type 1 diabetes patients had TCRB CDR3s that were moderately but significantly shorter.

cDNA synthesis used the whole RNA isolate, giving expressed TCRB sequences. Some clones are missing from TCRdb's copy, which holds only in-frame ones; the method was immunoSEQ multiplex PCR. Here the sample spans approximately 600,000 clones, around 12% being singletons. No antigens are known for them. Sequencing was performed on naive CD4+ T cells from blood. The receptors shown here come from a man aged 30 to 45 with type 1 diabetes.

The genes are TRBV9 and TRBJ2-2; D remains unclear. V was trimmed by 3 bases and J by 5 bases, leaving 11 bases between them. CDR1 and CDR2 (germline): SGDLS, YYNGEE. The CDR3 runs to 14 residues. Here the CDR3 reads CASSASSTTGELFF. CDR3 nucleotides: TGTGCCAGCAGCGCCTCAAGCACGACCGGGGAGCTGTTTTTT.

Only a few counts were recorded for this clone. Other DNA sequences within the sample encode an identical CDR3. The DNA of the CDR3 is TGTGCCAGCAGCGTAGGGGGGAATTCCTACAATGAGCAGTTCTTC. Amino acid sequence: CASSVGGNSYNEQFF. V gene TRBV9 combines with J gene TRBJ2-1; possibly TRBD1 or TRBD2 for D (5 bases each). Germline CDR1 reads SGDLS; CDR2 reads YYNGEE. V dropped 0 bases and J dropped 1 base, with 8 bases sitting between them. The CDR3 is 15 residues long.

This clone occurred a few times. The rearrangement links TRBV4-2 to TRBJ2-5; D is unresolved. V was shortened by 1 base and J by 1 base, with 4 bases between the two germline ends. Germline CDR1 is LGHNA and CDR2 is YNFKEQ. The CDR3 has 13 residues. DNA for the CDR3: TGTGCCAGCAGCCAAGGACTCCAAGAGACCCAGTACTTC. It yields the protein CASSQGLQETQYF.

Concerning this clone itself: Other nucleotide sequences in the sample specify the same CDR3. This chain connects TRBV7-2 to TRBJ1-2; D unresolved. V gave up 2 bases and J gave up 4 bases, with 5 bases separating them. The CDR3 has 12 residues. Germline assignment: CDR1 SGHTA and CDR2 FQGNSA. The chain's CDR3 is CASSLSGYGYTF. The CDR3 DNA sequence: TGTGCCAGCAGCTTATCAGGCTATGGCTACACCTTC.

CDR3 coding DNA: TGTGCCAGCAGTGAATACCCGGGCGGTGAAAAACTGTTTTTT. Residues: CASSEYPGGEKLFF. V is TRBV25-1 and J is TRBJ1-4; D is undetermined. The germline CDR1 and CDR2 sequences are MGHDK and SYGVNS. This CDR3 is built from 14 residues. Trimming pared 0 bases from V and 7 bases from J, leaving 9 bases between.

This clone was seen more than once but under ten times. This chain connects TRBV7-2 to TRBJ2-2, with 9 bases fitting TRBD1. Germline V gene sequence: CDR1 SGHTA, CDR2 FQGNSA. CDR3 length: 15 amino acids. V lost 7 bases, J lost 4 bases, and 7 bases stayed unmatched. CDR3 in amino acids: CASTLGDRATGELFF. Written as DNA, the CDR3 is TGTGCCAGCACCCTGGGGGACAGGGCCACCGGGGAGCTGTTTTTT.

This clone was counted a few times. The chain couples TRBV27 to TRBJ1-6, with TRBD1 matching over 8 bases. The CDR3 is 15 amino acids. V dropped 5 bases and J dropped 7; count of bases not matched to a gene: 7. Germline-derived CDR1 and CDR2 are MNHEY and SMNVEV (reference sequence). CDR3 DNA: TGTGCCAGCAGTCTACAGGGGGAGGGGAATTCACCCCTCCACTTT. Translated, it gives CASSLQGEGNSPLHF.

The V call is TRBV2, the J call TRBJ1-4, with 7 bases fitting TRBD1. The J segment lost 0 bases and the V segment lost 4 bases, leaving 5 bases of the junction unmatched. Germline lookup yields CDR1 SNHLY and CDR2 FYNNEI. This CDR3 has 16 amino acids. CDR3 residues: CASSGQGFATNEKLFF. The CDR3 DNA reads TGTGCCAGCAGTGGACAGGGTTTCGCAACTAATGAAAAACTGTTTTTT.

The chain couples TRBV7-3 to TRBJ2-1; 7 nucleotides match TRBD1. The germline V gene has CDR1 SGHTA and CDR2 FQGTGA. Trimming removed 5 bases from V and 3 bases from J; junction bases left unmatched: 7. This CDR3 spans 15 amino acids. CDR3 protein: CASSLRDRDYNEQFF. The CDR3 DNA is TGTGCCAGCAGCCTCCGGGACAGAGACTACAATGAGCAGTTCTTC.

Written as DNA, the CDR3 is TGTGCCAGCACCTTACAGCTCTCAAAAGAGACCCAGTACTTC. Amino acid sequence: CASTLQLSKETQYF. This chain links TRBV28 with TRBJ2-5; D gene ambiguous. The V end was cut by 7 bases, the J end by 3 bases, with 15 bases between. The CDR3 length is 14 residues. CDR1 MDHEN and CDR2 SYDVKM come from the germline V gene.

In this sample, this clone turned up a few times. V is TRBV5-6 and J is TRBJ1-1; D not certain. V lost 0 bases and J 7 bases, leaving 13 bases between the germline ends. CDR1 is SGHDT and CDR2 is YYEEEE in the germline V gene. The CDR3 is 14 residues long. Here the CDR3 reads CASSLERVYNEAFF. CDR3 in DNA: TGTGCCAGCAGCTTGGAGAGGGTATACAATGAAGCTTTCTTT.

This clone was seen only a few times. The CDR3 sequence is CASADSGNSPLHF. As DNA, the CDR3 is TGTGCCAGCGCGGACAGTGGGAATTCACCCCTCCACTTT. This chain links TRBV2 with TRBJ1-6; TRBD1 might be the D (6 bases). The V gene's germline CDR1 is SNHLY and CDR2 FYNNEI. V was trimmed by 8 bases and J by 7 bases, leaving 12 bases between them. The CDR3 is 13 amino acids.

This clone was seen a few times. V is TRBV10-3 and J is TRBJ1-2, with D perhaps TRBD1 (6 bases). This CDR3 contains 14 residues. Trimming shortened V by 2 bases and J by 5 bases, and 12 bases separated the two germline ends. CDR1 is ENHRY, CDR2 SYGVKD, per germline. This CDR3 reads CAISEEQGGYGYTF. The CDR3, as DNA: TGTGCCATCAGTGAGGAACAGGGAGGTTATGGCTACACCTTC.

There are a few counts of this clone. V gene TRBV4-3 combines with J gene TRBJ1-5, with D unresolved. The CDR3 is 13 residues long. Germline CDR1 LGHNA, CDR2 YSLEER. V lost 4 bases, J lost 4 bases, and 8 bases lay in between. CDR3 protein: CASSRTENQPQHF. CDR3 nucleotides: TGCGCCAGCAGCCGAACAGAAAATCAGCCCCAGCATTTT.

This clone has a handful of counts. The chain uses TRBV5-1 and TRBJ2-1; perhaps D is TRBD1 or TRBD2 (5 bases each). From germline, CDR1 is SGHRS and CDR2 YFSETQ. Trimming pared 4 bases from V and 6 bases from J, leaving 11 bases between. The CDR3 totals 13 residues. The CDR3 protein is CASSLLGVNEQFF. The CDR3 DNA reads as TGCGCCAGCAGCCTTCTGGGGGTCAATGAGCAGTTCTTC.

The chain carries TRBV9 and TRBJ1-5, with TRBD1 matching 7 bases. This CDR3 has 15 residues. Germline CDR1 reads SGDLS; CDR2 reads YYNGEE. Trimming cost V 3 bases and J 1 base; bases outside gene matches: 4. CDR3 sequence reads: CASSASGGSNQPQHF. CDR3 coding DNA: TGTGCCAGCAGCGCGTCAGGGGGGAGCAATCAGCCCCAGCATTTT.

The CDR3 bases are TGCAGCGTCGGCGGCGGAGAACAGCTACGAGAAAACATTCAGTACTTC. This codes for CSVGGGEQLRENIQYF. The chain links TRBV29-1 to TRBJ2-4; D unclear. Trimming cost V 6 bases and J 5 bases, with 23 bases left between them. Germline loops: CDR1 SQVTM, CDR2 ANQGSEA. The CDR3 contains 16 residues.

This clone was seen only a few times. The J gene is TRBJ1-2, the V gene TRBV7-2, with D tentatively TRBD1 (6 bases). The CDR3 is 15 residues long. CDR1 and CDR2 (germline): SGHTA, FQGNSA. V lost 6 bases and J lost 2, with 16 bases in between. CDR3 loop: CASRPPEGGNYGYTF. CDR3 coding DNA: TGTGCCAGCAGGCCCCCCGAGGGGGGAAACTATGGCTACACCTTC.

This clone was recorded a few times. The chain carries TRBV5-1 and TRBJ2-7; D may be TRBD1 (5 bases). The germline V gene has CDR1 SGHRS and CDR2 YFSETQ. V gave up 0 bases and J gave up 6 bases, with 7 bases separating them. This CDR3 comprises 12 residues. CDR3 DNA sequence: TGCGCCAGCAGCTTGGAGGGGCGCGAGCAGTACTTC. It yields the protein CASSLEGREQYF.

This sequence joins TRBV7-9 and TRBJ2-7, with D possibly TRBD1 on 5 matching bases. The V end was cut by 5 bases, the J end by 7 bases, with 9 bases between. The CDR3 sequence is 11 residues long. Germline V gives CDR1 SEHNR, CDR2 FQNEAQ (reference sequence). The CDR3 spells CASSPGSEQYF. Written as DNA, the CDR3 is TGTGCCAGCAGCCCAGGGTCGGAGCAGTACTTC.

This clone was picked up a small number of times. The chain's CDR3 is CASSVAIGGSSYEQYF. Here the CDR3 DNA reads TGTGCCAGCAGCGTAGCTATTGGGGGAAGCTCCTACGAGCAGTACTTC. The chain carries TRBV9 and TRBJ2-7; D may be TRBD1 or TRBD2 (5 bases each). This CDR3 has 16 amino acids. Per germline, CDR1 SGDLS and CDR2 YYNGEE. With 0 bases removed from V and 0 bases from J, the gap between germline ends came to 13 bases. Filled out from reference TRBV9 and TRBJ2-7, the complete variable domain reads DSGVTQTPKHLITATGQRVTLRCSPRSGDLSVYWYQQSLDQGLQFLIQYYNGEERAKGNILERFSAQQFPDLHSELNLSSLELGDSALYFCASSVAIGGSSYEQYFGPGTRLTVT.

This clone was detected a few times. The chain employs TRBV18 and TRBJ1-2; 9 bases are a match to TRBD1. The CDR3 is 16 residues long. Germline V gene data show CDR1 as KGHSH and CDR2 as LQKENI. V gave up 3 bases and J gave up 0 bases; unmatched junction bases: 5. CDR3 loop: CASSPGQGSANYGYTF. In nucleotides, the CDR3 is TGTGCCAGCTCACCCGGACAGGGGTCTGCTAACTATGGCTACACCTTC.

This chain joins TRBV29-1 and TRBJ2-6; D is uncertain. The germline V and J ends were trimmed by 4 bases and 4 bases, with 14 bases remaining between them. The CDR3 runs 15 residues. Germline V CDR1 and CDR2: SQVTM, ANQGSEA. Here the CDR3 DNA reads TGCAGCGTTGGCCTATCTATCTCCGGGGCCAACGTCCTGACTTTC. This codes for CSVGLSISGANVLTF. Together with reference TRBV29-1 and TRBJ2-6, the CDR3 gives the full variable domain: SAVISQKPSRDICQRGTSLTIQCQVDSQVTMMFWYRQQPGQSLTLIATANQGSEATYESGFVIDKFPISRPNLTFSTLTVSNMSPEDSSIYLCSVGLSISGANVLTFGAGSRLTVL.

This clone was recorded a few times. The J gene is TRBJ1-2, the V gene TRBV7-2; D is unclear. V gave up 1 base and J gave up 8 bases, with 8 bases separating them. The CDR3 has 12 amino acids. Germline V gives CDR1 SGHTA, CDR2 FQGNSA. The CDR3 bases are TGTGCCAGCAGCTTAGAGTCTGGAGGCTACACCTTC. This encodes CASSLESGGYTF.

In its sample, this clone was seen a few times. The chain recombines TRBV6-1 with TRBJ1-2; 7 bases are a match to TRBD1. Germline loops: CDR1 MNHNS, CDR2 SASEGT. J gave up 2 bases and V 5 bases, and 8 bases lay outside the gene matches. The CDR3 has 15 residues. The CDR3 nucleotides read TGTGCCAGCAGTCAATCTACGGGACAGAACTATGGCTACACCTTC. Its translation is CASSQSTGQNYGYTF.

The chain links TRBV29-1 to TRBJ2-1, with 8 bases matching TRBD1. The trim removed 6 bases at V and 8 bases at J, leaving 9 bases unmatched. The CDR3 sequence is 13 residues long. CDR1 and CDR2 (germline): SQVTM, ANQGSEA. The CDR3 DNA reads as TGCAGCGTGGGGACGGACAGGGACGATGAGCAGTTCTTC. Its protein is CSVGTDRDDEQFF.